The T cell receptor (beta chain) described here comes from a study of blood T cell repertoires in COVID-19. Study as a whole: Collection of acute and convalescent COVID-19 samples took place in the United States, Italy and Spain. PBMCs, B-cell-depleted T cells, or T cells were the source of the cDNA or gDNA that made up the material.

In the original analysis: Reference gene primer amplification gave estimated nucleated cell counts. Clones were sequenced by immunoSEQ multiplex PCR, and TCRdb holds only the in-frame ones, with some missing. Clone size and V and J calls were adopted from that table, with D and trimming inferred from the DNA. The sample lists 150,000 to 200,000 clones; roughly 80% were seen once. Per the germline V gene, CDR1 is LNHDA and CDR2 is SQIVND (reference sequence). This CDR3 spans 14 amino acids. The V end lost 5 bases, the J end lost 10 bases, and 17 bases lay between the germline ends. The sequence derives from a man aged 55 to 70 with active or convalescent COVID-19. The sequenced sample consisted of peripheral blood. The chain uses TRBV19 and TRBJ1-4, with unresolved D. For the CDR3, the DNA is TGTGCCAGTAGTCCGGGGAGGGTTCCATTAAAACTGTTTTTT. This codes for CASSPGRVPLKLFF.